These 3 T cell receptor beta chains were all obtained from the same sample, sequenced in a study of cytomegalovirus exposure and HLA in healthy donors. TCRdb's copy holds only in-frame clones and misses some; the assay was immunoSEQ multiplex PCR. The profile shows tens of thousands of clones, approximately 96% of them singletons. Sequencing used PBMCs. The receptors derive from a man between 18 and 35 years old in good health and CMV-seronegative.

This rearrangement joins TRBV11-1 to TRBJ1-6; D may be TRBD1 (6 bases). This CDR3 region has 14 residues. V was pared by 1 base and J by 11 bases, with 12 bases between. Per germline, CDR1 SGHAT and CDR2 FQDESV (reference sequence). DNA for the CDR3: TGTGCCAGCAGCTTAGGGCGGGGGCAGGCACCCCTCCACTTT. It translates to CASSLGRGQAPLHF.

The gene calls are TRBV10-3 and TRBJ1-5; no reliable D call. Germline values: CDR1 ENHRY, CDR2 SYGVKD. The CDR3 runs to 14 residues. Trimming stripped 4 bases from V and 5 bases from J, with 12 bases between. The CDR3 DNA is TGTGCCATCAGTGTCTCAGGATCTGATCAGCCCCAGCATTTT. This gives the protein CAISVSGSDQPQHF.

In this sample, this clone turned up once. V gene TRBV4-1 combines with J gene TRBJ1-2; possibly TRBD1 for D (6 bases). The CDR3 has 15 residues. CDR1 is MGHRA and CDR2 is YSYEKL in the germline V gene. V lost 0 bases and J 2 bases, leaving 10 bases between the germline ends. DNA for the CDR3: TGCGCCAGCAGCCAAGAAGGGGGACGAAACTATGGCTACACCTTC. Its protein is CASSQEGGRNYGYTF.